These 22 T cell receptor beta chains were sequenced from one sample in a study of blood T cell repertoires in COVID-19. TCRdb keeps only in-frame clones here, not all; method: immunoSEQ multiplex PCR. The sample carries around 280,000 clones, around four fifths recorded once. Sequencing used peripheral blood. These receptors originate from a woman between 45 and 60 years old with active or convalescent COVID-19.

The genes are TRBV2 and TRBJ2-5; 8 nucleotides agree with TRBD1. V gave up 4 bases and J gave up 3 bases; unmatched junction bases: 4. The CDR3 loop spans 14 amino acids. The V gene's germline CDR1 is SNHLY and CDR2 FYNNEI. The CDR3 DNA follows: TGTGCCAGCAGTGGGAACAGGGGGGAAGAGACCCAGTACTTC. This gives the protein CASSGNRGEETQYF.

J is TRBJ1-2 and V is TRBV24-1, with D possibly matching TRBD1 (5 bases). Trimming stripped 9 bases from V and 2 bases from J, with 9 bases between. Looked up from germline, CDR1 is KGHDR and CDR2 is SFDVKD. This CDR3 region has 12 residues. CDR3 in DNA: TGTGCCACCTCCCGGGGGAACTATGGCTACACCTTC. Amino acid sequence: CATSRGNYGYTF.

The chain carries TRBV29-1 and TRBJ2-1; 7 bases are a match to TRBD1. This CDR3 comprises 15 residues. Losses at the gene ends were 6 bases for V and 4 bases for J; bases not matched to a gene: 12. CDR1 SQVTM and CDR2 ANQGSEA come from the germline V gene. In DNA form, the CDR3 reads TGCAGCGTGGCATCTAAGGACAGGATTTACAATGAGCAGTTCTTC. Amino acids: CSVASKDRIYNEQFF.

This chain joins TRBV5-1 and TRBJ2-1; 13 nucleotides match TRBD2. Germline loops: CDR1 SGHRS, CDR2 YFSETQ. V shed 4 bases and J 6 bases; nucleotides not matched to a gene: 4. The CDR3 extends over 15 amino acids. CDR3 sequence: CASSGGLAGRNEQFF. DNA for the CDR3: TGCGCCAGCAGCGGGGGACTAGCGGGACGCAATGAGCAGTTCTTC.

This sequence joins TRBV2 and TRBJ1-4; the D is unclear. From germline, CDR1 is SNHLY and CDR2 FYNNEI. The V end was cut by 9 bases, the J end by 12 bases, with 14 bases between. The CDR3 loop spans 11 amino acids. This CDR3 reads CASTMKRELFF. The CDR3 DNA reads TGTGCCAGTACGATGAAGAGAGAACTGTTTTTT.

The gene calls are TRBV11-2 and TRBJ1-1; 7 bases are a match to TRBD1. V was pared by 6 bases and J by 6 bases, with 22 bases of the junction left unmatched. The germline CDR1 and CDR2 sequences are SGHAT and FQNNGV. The CDR3 length is 18 residues. This chain's CDR3 is CASSYPPGRRGHNPEAFF. CDR3 nucleotides: TGTGCCAGCAGTTACCCCCCAGGGCGGAGGGGGCATAACCCTGAAGCTTTCTTT.

The V call is TRBV3-1 (or the pseudogene TRBV3-2), the J call TRBJ2-7, with a possible D match to TRBD2 (6 bases). Trimming left V 3 bases short and J 2 bases short, with 14 bases between. CDR1 is LGHDT, CDR2 YNNKEL, per germline (reference sequence). CDR3 length: 15 amino acids. The CDR3 nucleotides are TGTGCCAGCAGCCAGGAGACTAGTGCTCCCTACGAGCAGTACTTC. This encodes CASSQETSAPYEQYF.

The table lists this clone with many counts. In DNA, the CDR3 is TGTGCCAGCAGCACCCGTAGGGGCATTCGAGGAAACACCATATATTTT. Protein sequence: CASSTRRGIRGNTIYF. The chain recombines TRBV11-2 with TRBJ1-3, with D perhaps matching TRBD1 (5 bases). CDR1 and CDR2 from the germline V gene are SGHAT and FQNNGV. The CDR3 extends over 16 amino acids. V lost 5 bases and J lost 4, with 18 bases in between.

The chain combines TRBV19 with TRBJ2-1; 9 bases fit TRBD2. Germline V gene sequence: CDR1 LNHDA, CDR2 SQIVND (reference sequence). The CDR3 runs 17 residues. Trimming at V came to 5 bases and at J to 4 bases, leaving 12 bases not matched to a gene. The CDR3 region is CASSGRGRVAEYNEQFF. The CDR3 DNA follows: TGTGCCAGTAGTGGGCGCGGGAGGGTAGCGGAATACAATGAGCAGTTCTTC.

The rearrangement links TRBV3-1 (or the pseudogene TRBV3-2) to TRBJ2-1, with TRBD2 matching over 11 bases. Germline assignment: CDR1 LGHDT and CDR2 YNNKEL (reference sequence). The CDR3 totals 16 residues. The J segment lost 8 bases and the V segment lost 4 bases, leaving 10 bases of the junction unmatched. The CDR3 loop reads CASSRLAGGGADEQFF. The DNA of the CDR3 is TGTGCCAGCAGCCGGTTAGCGGGAGGGGGGGCCGATGAGCAGTTCTTC.

The V call is TRBV5-6, the J call TRBJ2-2, with TRBD1 matching 10 bases. The CDR3 is made up of 15 amino acids. With V trimmed by 7 bases and J by 7 bases, 10 bases remained unmatched. The germline CDR1 and CDR2 sequences are SGHDT and YYEEEE. The CDR3 is CASPWTGGSNGELFF. CDR3 in DNA: TGTGCCAGCCCGTGGACAGGGGGGTCGAACGGGGAGCTGTTTTTT.

This clone was recorded only once. This rearrangement joins TRBV18 to TRBJ2-1, with a possible D match to TRBD1 (6 bases). V was shortened by 5 bases and J by 0 bases, with 17 bases between the two germline ends. Germline CDR1 reads KGHSH; CDR2 reads LQKENI. The CDR3 sequence is 17 residues long. DNA for the CDR3: TGTGCCAGCTCATCCCGTGTGGGGACACGCTCCTACAATGAGCAGTTCTTC. Amino acids: CASSSRVGTRSYNEQFF.

This chain links TRBV11-3 with TRBJ2-3, with D possibly being TRBD2 (6 bases). Germline CDR1 SGHNT, CDR2 YENEEA. Trimming removed 3 bases at V and 1 base at J, with 11 bases between. This CDR3 spans 15 amino acids. The chain's CDR3 is CASSLEGGGTDTQYF. As DNA, the CDR3 is TGTGCCAGCAGCTTGGAAGGCGGGGGCACAGATACGCAGTATTTT.

The genes are TRBV19 and TRBJ1-6, with 7 bases that match TRBD1. Trimming cost V 4 bases and J 7 bases; bases outside gene matches: 1. The CDR3 is made up of 13 amino acids. Germline V gene sequence: CDR1 LNHDA, CDR2 SQIVND (reference sequence). CDR3 protein: CASSNRGNSPLHF. In DNA, the CDR3 is TGTGCCAGTAGTAACAGGGGAAATTCACCCCTCCACTTT.

Only a few counts were recorded for this clone. The chain has TRBV2 and TRBJ1-4; D unresolved. Trimming shortened V by 0 bases and J by 8 bases, and 13 bases separated the two germline ends. Germline V gene sequence: CDR1 SNHLY, CDR2 FYNNEI. The CDR3 is made up of 15 amino acids. The CDR3 protein is CASSEAVGREEKLFF. The CDR3 nucleotides read TGTGCCAGCAGTGAAGCAGTCGGGAGGGAAGAAAAACTGTTTTTT.

The rearrangement joins TRBV28 to TRBJ1-1; no clear D gene. This CDR3 comprises 14 residues. The V gene's germline CDR1 is MDHEN and CDR2 SYDVKM. V lost 7 bases and J 4 bases, leaving 16 bases between the germline ends. CDR3 nucleotides: TGTGCCAGCATCGTAGGAGGTCAGAGCACTGAAGCTTTCTTT. Its protein is CASIVGGQSTEAFF.

This rearrangement joins TRBV19 to TRBJ2-1; 10 positions match TRBD1. CDR1 and CDR2 from the germline V gene are LNHDA and SQIVND (reference sequence). The V and J ends lost 1 base and 3 bases, in that order; junction bases with no gene match: 0. The CDR3 length is 15 residues. CDR3 in DNA: TGTGCCAGTAGTATAGGGACAGGGGGCTACAATGAGCAGTTCTTC. Its protein is CASSIGTGGYNEQFF.

The chain carries TRBV9 and TRBJ1-3; 8 nucleotides agree with TRBD1. V gave up 0 bases and J gave up 8 bases; unmatched junction bases: 13. The CDR3 covers 17 residues. Germline V gives CDR1 SGDLS, CDR2 YYNGEE. Here the CDR3 reads CASSVGGTGFAMDTIYF. The CDR3 region has the DNA TGTGCCAGCAGCGTAGGAGGGACAGGTTTTGCTATGGACACCATATATTTT.

This clone was seen a single time. This chain links TRBV19 with TRBJ2-7, with 7 bases matching TRBD2. Germline assignment: CDR1 LNHDA and CDR2 SQIVND (reference sequence). The ends lost 5 bases at V and 2 bases at J; junction bases unmatched: 6. This CDR3 comprises 14 residues. The CDR3 spells CASSFGGRTYEQYF. The CDR3, as DNA: TGTGCCAGTAGTTTTGGCGGGAGAACCTACGAGCAGTACTTC.

The V gene is TRBV2, the J gene TRBJ2-7; D gene ambiguous. The CDR3 covers 12 residues. The V and J ends lost 2 bases and 3 bases respectively, with 5 bases between them. CDR1 and CDR2 (germline): SNHLY, FYNNEI. The CDR3 reads CASSEIGYEQYF. CDR3 coding DNA: TGTGCCAGCAGTGAAATCGGCTACGAGCAGTACTTC.

This clone was observed once. The V call is TRBV2, the J call TRBJ1-4; tentatively, D is TRBD1 (6 bases). Per the germline V gene, CDR1 is SNHLY and CDR2 is FYNNEI. Trimming removed 6 bases at V and 7 bases at J, with 15 bases between. CDR3 length: 14 amino acids. The CDR3 region has the DNA TGTGCCAGCAGCTCGCAGGGGATGCGTGAAAAACTGTTTTTT. Translated, it gives CASSSQGMREKLFF.

The gene calls are TRBV4-2 and TRBJ1-4; D gene uncertain. Germline V gives CDR1 LGHNA, CDR2 YNFKEQ. V lost 1 base, J lost 8 bases, and 14 bases lay in between. This CDR3 is 15 amino acids long. The CDR3 reads CASSQVRVLNEKLFF. The CDR3 DNA sequence: TGTGCCAGCAGCCAAGTTCGGGTGTTGAACGAAAAACTGTTTTTT.